This T cell receptor beta chain was sequenced in a study of T cell responses to AZD1222 COVID-19 vaccine. Sequencing was performed with immunoSEQ multiplex PCR; in TCRdb, only in-frame clones are kept and a portion is missing. The sample consists of 130,000 to 150,000 clones, roughly 80% of them appearing once. Findings of the study overall: When two AZD1222 doses had been given, Spike-specific TCR breadth and depth rose. White British people made up most donors, females outnumbered males, and clonal diversity was possibly underestimated. Seropositive at baseline were only five or six AZD1222 recipients.

The V end lost 1 base, the J end lost 3 bases, and 12 bases lay between the germline ends. This CDR3 is 15 amino acids long. The germline V gene has CDR1 LGHNA and CDR2 YNFKEQ. About this clone itself: Its cognate antigen is unknown.

The chain carries TRBV4-2 and TRBJ1-1; D may be TRBD1 (6 bases). The input for sequencing was peripheral blood, taken on day 0 of MenACWY control vaccination. The receptor's source is an adult in good health. Here the CDR3 DNA reads TGTGCCAGCAGCCAAGTACCCAACAGGGACACTGAAGCTTTCTTT. Translation: CASSQVPNRDTEAFF.